This TCR beta chain is from a study of siplizumab effects on memory and regulatory T cells. The junction had 11 bases not matched to a gene; V was cut back by 5 bases and J by 6 bases. The CDR3 has 18 amino acids. Germline assignment: CDR1 SGHAT and CDR2 FQNNGV. On this clone itself: The antigen is unknown.

Study-wide results and limits: Siplizumab significantly lowered the alloreactive sequences that could be traced to unstimulated CD4+ memory cells.

Libraries were prepared by immunoSEQ multiplex PCR; TCRdb keeps only in-frame clonotypes and omits some of them. This table holds roughly 64,000 clones, 90% to 97% found once. The sequence was obtained from a human donor in good health. This chain uses TRBV11-2 with TRBJ2-3, with 16 bases aligning to TRBD2. Sequencing input: naive CD8+ T cells sorted from blood. CDR3 loop: CASSPYGTSGGAPDTQYF. CDR3 sequence (DNA): TGTGCCAGCAGCCCGTACGGGACTAGCGGGGGGGCCCCGGATACGCAGTATTTT.